One T cell receptor (beta chain) is described in this entry. Its antigen is not known. General observations from the study: In terms of TCR gene usage, tumor memory CD4+ T cells clustered together with blood and lymph node memory CD4+ cells, as well as with lymph node naive CD4+ cells.

TCRdb called the 5' RACE reads again in MiXCR, with one record for every CDR3 protein. Of roughly 42,000 distinct CDR3 sequences listed, 30% are singletons. V was shortened by 0 bases and J by 2 bases, with 8 bases between the two germline ends. Germline values: CDR1 MNHEY, CDR2 SVGAGI. The CDR3 loop spans 14 amino acids. Sequences were obtained from tumor-infiltrating memory CD4+ T cells sorted from the breast tumor. Subset defined: memory CD4+ T cells, CD4+CD45RO+CD25-. The sequence was obtained from a female donor with breast cancer. The J gene is TRBJ2-7, the V gene TRBV6-5; D is possibly TRBD2 (5 bases). Here the CDR3 reads CASSYSNGAYEQYF. The CDR3 nucleotides read TGTGCCAGCAGTTACTCGAACGGGGCCTACGAGCAGTACTTC.